This T cell receptor (beta chain) comes out of a study of blood T cell repertoires in COVID-19. Study as a whole: Acute-phase and convalescent COVID-19 samples originated in the United States, Italy and Spain.

In the authors' methods: It was from reference gene primer amplification that nucleated cell counts were estimated. Sequencing was performed with immunoSEQ multiplex PCR; in TCRdb, only in-frame clones are kept and a portion is missing. V, J and clone size are those of that table, while D and trimming were read from the DNA. The table shows more than 60,000 clones, with roughly 86% occurring only once. This CDR3 contains 14 residues. V was clipped by 4 bases and J by 4 bases; unmatched bases: 7. Germline V CDR1 and CDR2: SGHDT, YYEEEE. The chain carries TRBV5-6 and TRBJ1-1, with 7 bases that match TRBD1. This receptor was obtained from a man aged 55 to 70 with acute or convalescent COVID-19. The specimen sequenced was peripheral blood. As DNA, the CDR3 is TGTGCCAGCAGCCCTACAGGGGTAGGCACTGAAGCTTTCTTT. Translation gives CASSPTGVGTEAFF. Looking up the rest from reference TRBV5-6 and TRBJ1-1 gives the full variable domain: DAGVTQSPTHLIKTRGQQVTLRCSPKSGHDTVSWYQQALGQGPQFIFQYYEEEERQRGNFPDRFSGHQFPNYSSELNVNALLLGDSALYLCASSPTGVGTEAFFGQGTRLTVV.